The sequence of this T cell receptor beta chain was determined in a study of blood T cells in healthy people across ages. Study findings and constraints: Naive CD4+ cells and diversity were both higher in long-lived donors than in aged donors. The lack of PBMC sorting stopped any conclusive naive versus antigen-experienced comparison.

Then a second PCR, running about 6 to 11 cycles, was carried out with a sample-barcoded 5' primer and a J-beta primer mix. Every cDNA molecule carried a tag from a template-switch adaptor bearing 12 random nucleotides. TCRdb passed the 5' RACE reads through MiXCR, listing each CDR3 protein once. The sample shows about 1,400,000 distinct CDR3 sequences, almost 60% of them seen only once. In regard to this clonotype: Its antigen is still unknown.

The CDR3 has 14 residues. CDR1 is SNHLY and CDR2 is FYNNEI in the germline V gene. Trimming removed 7 bases from V and 0 bases from J, with 13 bases in between. This sequence joins TRBV2 and TRBJ2-7; D may correspond to TRBD1 or TRBD2 (6 bases each). The sequence derives from a man aged 18-30 years in good health. The sequencing input was blood. CDR3 bases: TGTGCCAGCATTGGGGGGCAGAACTCCTACGAGCAGTACTTC. Protein product: CASIGGQNSYEQYF.